The entry that follows covers one TCR beta chain sequence. These data come from a study of OX40 agonist ivuxolimab in advanced cancers. The table came from immunoSEQ multiplex PCR; TCRdb's copy has only in-frame clones and leaves some out. The sample gives about 64,000 clones, roughly 80% of which show up once; approximately 5% is in the top ten. Germline V gene sequence: CDR1 SEHNR, CDR2 FQNEAQ (reference sequence). This CDR3 is 19 amino acids long. The trim removed 2 bases at V and 2 bases at J, leaving 13 bases unmatched. Specimen: CD4+ or CD8+ T cells sorted from blood, collected in a trial of the OX40 agonist ivuxolimab. The chain combines TRBV7-9 with TRBJ2-7, with 12 bases lining up with TRBD1. This clonotype was obtained from an adult with an advanced solid tumor such as melanoma, head and neck, liver or kidney cancer. This chain's CDR3 is CASSLPLLGTGGPTYEQYF. DNA for the CDR3: TGTGCCAGCAGCTTACCCCTTTTAGGGACAGGGGGCCCTACCTACGAGCAGTACTTC.